This T cell receptor beta chain was found in a study of graft-versus-host responses after intestinal transplantation. Study context: Anti-thymocyte globulin induction preceded roughly 3 years of tacrolimus and steroid maintenance in all recipients.

Clones were read by immunoSEQ multiplex PCR, and TCRdb kept only the in-frame ones, dropping some. Of about 93,000 clones listed, approximately 92% are singletons. Overall study results and limits: GvH clonotypes were identified within recipient marrow, with a subset emerging first in ileum or blood. Early post-transplant HvG declines tracked with peak circulating GvH clone levels. Within the allografts of patients who had graft-donor T cell macrochimerism, graft-versus-host to host-versus-graft clonal ratios were high.

In germline, CDR1 is SQVTM, CDR2 ANQGSEA. This CDR3 has 18 amino acids. V shed 1 base and J 5 bases; nucleotides not matched to a gene: 20. To note about this clone: What it binds is unknown.

V is TRBV29-1 and J is TRBJ2-7; 7 nucleotides align to TRBD1. Specimen: unstimulated CD8+ T cells sorted from spleen or lymph node cells, collected before intestinal transplant. The origin of this receptor is a human donor who received an intestinal transplant. This CDR3 reads CSVEGGTDASDSFNEQYF. CDR3 sequence (DNA): TGCAGCGTTGAAGGAGGGACAGACGCAAGCGATTCATTCAACGAGCAGTACTTC.